This T cell receptor beta chain is drawn from a study of cytomegalovirus exposure and HLA in healthy donors. The CDR3 has 17 amino acids. Germline V gene sequence: CDR1 LGHNA, CDR2 YNFKEQ. J gave up 7 bases and V 1 base, and 8 bases lay outside the gene matches. Turning to this clone: Its target is not known.

General observations from the study: Some segments of the V type, notably TRBV6-2 and TRBV6-3, were excluded as indistinguishable. Sequencing artifact likely explains a cluster of highly shared sequence variants. The authors later found most CMV-associated TCR beta chains appeared HLA-restricted.

The PCR ran on 60 Vbeta and 13 Jbeta primers. In the original workflow: The count from a later analysis was tens of millions of unique TCR beta chains, about 10 million of them shared. This table comes from immunoSEQ multiplex PCR, and its TCRdb copy is limited to in-frame clones, with some not included. V and J calls and clone size follow that table, whereas D and trimming were derived from the DNA. This sample has some 130,000 clones; roughly two thirds occur once, and the top ten carry roughly 1.6%. This sequence was found in a young man in good health and CMV-seropositive. Sequenced: PBMCs. This chain connects TRBV4-2 to TRBJ2-1; 12 bases are a match to TRBD2. The CDR3 DNA reads as TGTGCCAGCAGCCAAGGACGAACTAGCGGGAGGAGAAATGAGCAGTTCTTC. It encodes CASSQGRTSGRRNEQFF.